Below are 13 T cell receptor beta chains sequenced from a single sample in a study of blood T cell repertoires in COVID-19. Sequencing was performed with immunoSEQ multiplex PCR; in TCRdb, only in-frame clones are kept and a portion is missing. This sample carries hundreds of thousands of clones, roughly 89% of them seen once, and the ten largest clones take more than 8.5%. Sequences were obtained from PBMCs or T cells enriched from blood (not recorded which). All receptors derive from a woman aged 18-29 years who had recovered from COVID-19.

This clone was picked up one time. The V gene is TRBV7-2, the J gene TRBJ2-5, with D perhaps matching TRBD1 (6 bases). The germline V and J ends were trimmed by 6 bases and 4 bases, with 18 bases remaining between them. Germline V gene lookup returns CDR1 SGHTA and CDR2 FQGNSA. The CDR3 runs to 15 residues. The CDR3 DNA follows: TGTGCCAGCAGTCCGTATACAGGGATTGCAGAGACCCAGTACTTC. Amino acid sequence: CASSPYTGIAETQYF.

This chain joins TRBV7-2 and TRBJ2-7; 14 bases fit TRBD2. The V gene's germline CDR1 is SGHTA and CDR2 FQGNSA. This CDR3 is 15 amino acids long. The ends lost 3 bases at V and 6 bases at J; junction bases unmatched: 4. The CDR3 DNA follows: TGTGCCAGCAGCTTGGGACTAGCGGGGGCCGGCGAGCAGTACTTC. It specifies CASSLGLAGAGEQYF. Based on the CDR3 plus reference TRBV7-2 and TRBJ2-7, the full variable domain is GAGVSQSPSNKVTEKGKDVELRCDPISGHTALYWYRQSLGQGLEFLIYFQGNSAPDKSGLPSDRFSAERTGGSVSTLTIQRTQQEDSAVYLCASSLGLAGAGEQYFGPGTRLTVT.

The table lists this clone with a count of one. CDR3 coding DNA: TGTGCCAGCAGCGAGTTTCGCGGGATTCAAGAGACCCAGTACTTC. Amino acids: CASSEFRGIQETQYF. This chain connects TRBV5-6 to TRBJ2-5; D is perhaps TRBD2 (6 bases). Germline CDR1 is SGHDT and CDR2 is YYEEEE. Trimming removed 4 bases from V and 2 bases from J, with 15 bases in between. The CDR3 has 15 residues.

This chain links TRBV6-6 with TRBJ1-1, with 8 bases matching TRBD1. The CDR3 consists of 15 residues. The V gene's germline CDR1 is MNHNY and CDR2 SVGAGI (reference sequence). V dropped 6 bases and J dropped 4; count of bases not matched to a gene: 10. DNA of the CDR3: TGTGCCAGCAGATACCGACAGGGGAGGGTCACTGAAGCTTTCTTT. Protein sequence: CASRYRQGRVTEAFF.

This clone was detected once. This chain joins TRBV27 and TRBJ1-2; D is undetermined. The germline gives CDR1 MNHEY, CDR2 SMNVEV (reference sequence). This CDR3 contains 14 residues. V shed 5 bases and J shed 8 bases, with 18 bases lying between them. The CDR3 loop reads CASSLTGFLLGYTF. In DNA form, the CDR3 reads TGTGCCAGCAGTCTCACCGGGTTTCTGTTAGGCTACACCTTC.

The chain links TRBV4-3 to TRBJ2-1; TRBD2 agrees at 10 bases. The CDR3 is 18 amino acids. Per the germline V gene, CDR1 is LGHNA and CDR2 is YSLEER. Trimming at V came to 0 bases and at J to 4 bases, leaving 9 bases not matched to a gene. DNA of the CDR3: TGCGCCAGCAGCCAAGATCCCCCGCGGACTAGCGGATACAATGAGCAGTTCTTC. Translation gives CASSQDPPRTSGYNEQFF.

The chain joins TRBV9 to TRBJ2-1; TRBD2 matches 7 bases. Germline V lookup: CDR1 SGDLS, CDR2 YYNGEE. The CDR3 covers 13 residues. V shed 4 bases and J 6 bases; nucleotides not matched to a gene: 4. The CDR3 nucleotides read TGTGCCAGCAGCCCCCGGACTAGCAATGAGCAGTTCTTC. Protein sequence: CASSPRTSNEQFF.

The gene calls are TRBV28 and TRBJ1-5; TRBD1 matches 7 bases. J was trimmed by 4 bases and V by 5 bases; bases with no gene match: 8. CDR1 MDHEN and CDR2 SYDVKM come from the germline V gene. This CDR3 is built from 15 residues. CDR3 protein: CASSPSGQLNQPQHF. The DNA of the CDR3 is TGTGCCAGCAGTCCCTCGGGACAGCTAAATCAGCCCCAGCATTTT.

This chain uses TRBV28 with TRBJ1-5; 7 nucleotides align to TRBD1. CDR3 length: 13 amino acids. After removal of 6 bases from V and 2 bases from J, the junction contained 1 base not matched to a gene. Germline V gives CDR1 MDHEN, CDR2 SYDVKM. CDR3 residues: CASRGQRNQPQHF. CDR3 nucleotide sequence: TGTGCCAGCAGGGGACAGCGCAATCAGCCCCAGCATTTT. Looking up the rest from reference TRBV28 and TRBJ1-5 gives the full variable domain: DVKVTQSSRYLVKRTGEKVFLECVQDMDHENMFWYRQDPGLGLRLIYFSYDVKMKEKGDIPEGYSVSREKKERFSLILESASTNQTSMYLCASRGQRNQPQHFGDGTRLSIL.

The chain joins TRBV6-4 to TRBJ1-2, with D perhaps TRBD1 (6 bases). This CDR3 region has 14 residues. Trimming removed 2 bases from V and 4 bases from J, with 11 bases in between. Germline assignment: CDR1 MRHNA and CDR2 SNTAGT. The DNA for the CDR3 is TGTGCCAGCAGTGACAGGGGGTGGGTCTATGGCTACACCTTC. Translated, it gives CASSDRGWVYGYTF.

In DNA form, the CDR3 reads TGTGCCAGCAGCCCCAGACTAGGTGGTGAGCAGTTCTTC. It specifies CASSPRLGGEQFF. V gene TRBV7-2 combines with J gene TRBJ2-1; D is possibly TRBD2 (6 bases). Trimming took off 5 bases at V and 9 bases at J, with 14 bases between the two ends. CDR1 SGHTA and CDR2 FQGNSA come from the germline V gene. The CDR3 has 13 residues.

The V gene is TRBV7-2, the J gene TRBJ2-7, with TRBD1 matching over 8 bases. Looked up from germline, CDR1 is SGHTA and CDR2 is FQGNSA. The V gene end was trimmed by 3 bases and the J gene end by 1 base; junction bases not matched to a gene: 5. The CDR3 contains 15 residues. The CDR3 nucleotides read TGTGCCAGCAGCTTTCACCGGGACAGGTCCTACGAGCAGTACTTC. It codes for CASSFHRDRSYEQYF.

This chain connects TRBV7-2 to TRBJ1-2, with 11 bases identical to TRBD1. J lost 6 bases, V lost 5 bases, and 14 bases had no gene match. Germline-derived CDR1 and CDR2 are SGHTA and FQGNSA. The CDR3 totals 17 residues. The CDR3 here is CASSERTGGGFLNGYTF. Written as DNA, the CDR3 is TGTGCCAGCAGCGAAAGGACAGGGGGCGGGTTTCTGAATGGCTACACCTTC.